A single sample is the source of the 16 T cell receptor beta chains below, sequenced in a study of T cells in Graves' hyperthyroidism and ophthalmopathy. Researchers took RNA transcripts and amplified the TCR beta CDR3 regions from them. The HTBI set primed first-round TCR CDR3 RT-PCR. TCRdb processed the multiplex PCR reads anew with MiXCR; each CDR3 protein has one entry. The sample lists 500,000 or so distinct CDR3 sequences, approximately 17% occurring once. Specimen: blood. These TCRs come from a woman in her late teens or twenties with Graves' ophthalmopathy.

This clonotype has only a few counts. The V and J genes are TRBV18 and TRBJ2-5, with 7 bases aligning to TRBD2. CDR3 size: 16 residues. Per the germline V gene, CDR1 is KGHSH and CDR2 is LQKENI. V was clipped by 1 base and J by 1 base; unmatched bases: 6. CDR3 bases: TGTGCCAGCTCACCACGGCAGGGAGGGGTCCAAGAGACCCAGTACTTC. Residues: CASSPRQGGVQETQYF.

This sequence joins TRBV27 and TRBJ1-1; 8 nucleotides agree with TRBD1. CDR3 size: 14 residues. V shed 6 bases and J 0 bases; nucleotides not matched to a gene: 3. The germline V gene encodes CDR1 MNHEY and CDR2 SMNVEV (reference sequence). DNA of the CDR3: TGTGCCAGCAGGGAGGGACAGGTGAACACTGAAGCTTTCTTT. Translation: CASREGQVNTEAFF.

CDR3 DNA: TGCAGCGTGGTTAACGGGACAGGCCCCTATGGCTACACCTTC. This gives the protein CSVVNGTGPYGYTF. The V gene is TRBV29-1, the J gene TRBJ1-2; TRBD1 agrees at 8 bases. This CDR3 has 14 residues. With 6 bases clipped from V and 4 bases from J, the junction kept 10 bases outside the gene matches. Germline V gene data show CDR1 as SQVTM and CDR2 as ANQGSEA.

This clonotype was counted at least ten times. V gene TRBV7-6 combines with J gene TRBJ2-7; D is perhaps TRBD1 (6 bases). V was shortened by 1 base and J by 5 bases, with 12 bases between the two germline ends. Germline V gives CDR1 SGHVS, CDR2 FNYEAQ. The CDR3 has 14 amino acids. Here the CDR3 reads CASSLDRERDEQYF. CDR3 bases: TGTGCCAGCAGCTTAGACAGGGAAAGGGACGAGCAGTACTTC.

This clonotype was counted many times. The genes are TRBV29-1 and TRBJ2-5; no reliable D call. This CDR3 is 13 amino acids long. Germline V gene lookup returns CDR1 SQVTM and CDR2 ANQGSEA. The germline V and J ends were trimmed by 4 bases and 1 base, with 10 bases remaining between them. The CDR3 reads CSVAVSIQETQYF. CDR3 in DNA: TGCAGCGTTGCGGTGTCGATCCAAGAGACCCAGTACTTC.

This clonotype was observed a few times. This sequence joins TRBV3-1 and TRBJ2-5, with 7 bases fitting TRBD1. The junction had 8 bases not matched to a gene; V was cut back by 8 bases and J by 2 bases. The CDR3 is 14 residues long. CDR1 is LGHDT and CDR2 is YNNKEL in the germline V gene (reference sequence). For the CDR3, the DNA is TGTGCCAGCTCCCGACGGGGACAGCAAGAGACCCAGTACTTC. Translation gives CASSRRGQQETQYF.

This clonotype was found many times. This chain joins TRBV2 and TRBJ2-5, with 12 nucleotides matching TRBD1. The CDR3 contains 15 residues. From germline, CDR1 is SNHLY and CDR2 FYNNEI. V dropped 7 bases and J dropped 4; count of bases not matched to a gene: 7. The CDR3 coding sequence is TGTGCCAGCAATAGGGACAGGGGGCGCGGAGAGACCCAGTACTTC. It is translated as CASNRDRGRGETQYF.

This clonotype was recorded a few times. The chain joins TRBV19 to TRBJ2-7; no definite D call. Deletions cut 5 bases from V and 6 bases from J, with 8 bases between. Germline CDR1 is LNHDA and CDR2 is SQIVND (reference sequence). The CDR3 is 11 residues long. CDR3 DNA: TGTGCCAGTAGTGGCAAGGGCGAGCAGTACTTC. This sequence encodes CASSGKGEQYF.

This clonotype was recorded at least ten times. The chain has TRBV6-2 or TRBV6-3 and TRBJ1-1; D unresolved. CDR1 and CDR2 from the germline V gene are MNHEY and SVGEGT. CDR3 length equals 15 residues. Trimming cost V 6 bases and J 0 bases, with 14 bases left between them. The CDR3 sequence is CASSWAGVLNTEAFF. The CDR3 DNA is TGTGCCAGCAGCTGGGCCGGGGTTTTGAACACTGAAGCTTTCTTT.

Ten or more counts support this clonotype. The V gene is TRBV3-1, the J gene TRBJ2-3, with D possibly matching TRBD2 (5 bases). This CDR3 has 15 residues. In germline, CDR1 is LGHDT, CDR2 YNNKEL (reference sequence). The V gene lost 4 bases and the J gene lost 0 bases, with 11 bases spanning the gap. The chain's CDR3 is CASSRASGSTDTQYF. The CDR3 coding sequence is TGTGCCAGCAGCCGGGCGAGCGGTAGCACAGATACGCAGTATTTT.

The CDR3 protein is CASSSGQGLDYGYTF. The CDR3 DNA is TGTGCCAGCTCATCCGGACAGGGGCTGGACTATGGCTACACCTTC. The chain couples TRBV18 to TRBJ1-2; 9 nucleotides align to TRBD1. The CDR3 is made up of 15 amino acids. Losses at the gene ends were 5 bases for V and 3 bases for J; bases not matched to a gene: 7. The germline gives CDR1 KGHSH, CDR2 LQKENI.

This chain uses TRBV28 with TRBJ2-4; 8 bases line up with TRBD1. The CDR3 contains 23 residues. Losses at the gene ends were 1 base for V and 0 bases for J; bases not matched to a gene: 23. From germline, CDR1 is MDHEN and CDR2 SYDVKM. The CDR3 loop reads CASSLSFSFGLLPDREAKNIQYF. The CDR3 DNA is TGTGCCAGCAGTTTATCGTTTAGTTTTGGTCTATTACCGGACAGGGAAGCCAAAAACATTCAGTACTTC.

In this sample, this clonotype turned up a few times. The chain couples TRBV5-1 to TRBJ1-5; TRBD1 might be the D (6 bases). The CDR3 length is 14 residues. The germline gives CDR1 SGHRS, CDR2 YFSETQ. The ends were cut back, 1 base at V and 4 bases at J, with 9 bases in the middle. The CDR3 region has the DNA TGCGCCAGCAGCTTGTCCGGACAGAATCAGCCCCAGCATTTT. Encoded protein: CASSLSGQNQPQHF.

This clonotype was counted between two and nine times. The chain uses TRBV5-8 and TRBJ2-3; no clear D gene. Trimming cost V 4 bases and J 6 bases, with 18 bases left between them. This CDR3 is 15 amino acids long. The germline gives CDR1 SGHTS, CDR2 YDEGEE. CDR3 sequence reads: CASSVDATARDTQYF. The CDR3, as DNA: TGTGCCAGCAGCGTGGACGCAACCGCGAGGGATACGCAGTATTTT.

This clonotype turned up a few times. J is TRBJ2-3 and V is TRBV7-9, with 8 bases lining up with TRBD2. V lost 0 bases, J lost 0 bases, and 2 bases stayed unmatched. The length of the CDR3 is 16 residues. Looked up from germline, CDR1 is SEHNR and CDR2 is FQNEAQ (reference sequence). The CDR3, as DNA: TGTGCCAGCAGCTTAGCTAGCGGGGTTAGCACAGATACGCAGTATTTT. It translates to CASSLASGVSTDTQYF.

In its sample, this clonotype was seen once. The gene calls are TRBV5-1 and TRBJ2-2; D unresolved. CDR3 length: 15 residues. V lost 1 base, J lost 1 base, and 8 bases lay in between. Germline V gene lookup returns CDR1 SGHRS and CDR2 YFSETQ. This CDR3 is CASSLSQENTGELFF. Written as DNA, the CDR3 is TGCGCCAGCAGCTTGAGCCAGGAGAACACCGGGGAGCTGTTTTTT.